The T cell receptor (beta chain) described here comes from a study of T cell changes during pregnancy in multiple sclerosis. CDR3 size: 16 residues. Trimming took 0 bases from V and 6 from J; bases not matched to a gene: 7. The germline gives CDR1 SGHRS, CDR2 YFSETQ. Method: immunoSEQ multiplex PCR; TCRdb's copy keeps in-frame clones and lacks some. This table has about 45,000 clones, about 88% appearing once. This clonotype originated in a female donor with multiple sclerosis, enrolled in a pregnancy study. Sample: CD4+ T cells from peripheral blood mononuclear cells, taken in the first trimester of pregnancy. V gene TRBV5-1 combines with J gene TRBJ2-5, with 11 positions matching TRBD1. This CDR3 is CASSLAGTGGKKTQYF. DNA for the CDR3: TGCGCCAGCAGCTTGGCCGGGACAGGGGGGAAGAAGACCCAGTACTTC.